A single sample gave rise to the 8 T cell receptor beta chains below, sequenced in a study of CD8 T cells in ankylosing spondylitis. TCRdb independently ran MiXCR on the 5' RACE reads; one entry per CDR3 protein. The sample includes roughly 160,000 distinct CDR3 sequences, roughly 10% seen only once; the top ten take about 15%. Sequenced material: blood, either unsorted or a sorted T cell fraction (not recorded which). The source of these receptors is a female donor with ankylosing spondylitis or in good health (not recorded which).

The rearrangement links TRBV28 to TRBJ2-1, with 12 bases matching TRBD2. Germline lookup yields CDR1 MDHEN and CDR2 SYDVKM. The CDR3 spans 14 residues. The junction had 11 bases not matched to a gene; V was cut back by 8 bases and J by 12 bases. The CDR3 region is CASSLGLAGGRQFF. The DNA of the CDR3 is TGTGCCAGCTCCCTAGGGCTAGCGGGAGGGCGGCAGTTCTTC.

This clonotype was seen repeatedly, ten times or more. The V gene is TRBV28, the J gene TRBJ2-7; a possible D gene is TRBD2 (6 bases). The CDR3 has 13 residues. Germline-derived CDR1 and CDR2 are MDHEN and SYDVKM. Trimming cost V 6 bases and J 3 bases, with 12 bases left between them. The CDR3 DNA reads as TGTGCCAGCAGCTTGCGGGGACTCTACGAGCAGTACTTC. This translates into CASSLRGLYEQYF.

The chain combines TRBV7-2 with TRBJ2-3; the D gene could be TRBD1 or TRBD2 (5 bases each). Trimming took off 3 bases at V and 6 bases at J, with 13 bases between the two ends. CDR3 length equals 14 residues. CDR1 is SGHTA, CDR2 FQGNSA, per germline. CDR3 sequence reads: CASSLALWGDTQYF. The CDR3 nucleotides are TGTGCCAGCAGCTTGGCCTTATGGGGGGATACGCAGTATTTT.

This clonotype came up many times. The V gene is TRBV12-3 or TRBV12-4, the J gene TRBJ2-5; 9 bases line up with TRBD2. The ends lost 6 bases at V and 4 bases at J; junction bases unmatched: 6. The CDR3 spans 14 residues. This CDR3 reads CASSQTSGGETQYF. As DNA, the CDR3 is TGTGCCAGCAGCCAGACTAGCGGTGGAGAGACCCAGTACTTC.

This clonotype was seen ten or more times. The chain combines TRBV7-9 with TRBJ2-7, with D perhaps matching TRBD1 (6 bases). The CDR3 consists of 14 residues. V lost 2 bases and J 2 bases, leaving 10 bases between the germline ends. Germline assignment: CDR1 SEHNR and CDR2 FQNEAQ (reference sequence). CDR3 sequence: CASSLLDSTYEQYF. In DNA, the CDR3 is TGTGCCAGCAGCTTACTGGACAGTACCTACGAGCAGTACTTC.

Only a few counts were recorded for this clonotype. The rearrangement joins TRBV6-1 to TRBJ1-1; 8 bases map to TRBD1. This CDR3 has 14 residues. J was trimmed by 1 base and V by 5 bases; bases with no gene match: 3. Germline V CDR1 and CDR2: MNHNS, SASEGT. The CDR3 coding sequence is TGTGCCAGCAGTCGGGACAGGTCGAACACTGAAGCTTTCTTT. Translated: CASSRDRSNTEAFF.

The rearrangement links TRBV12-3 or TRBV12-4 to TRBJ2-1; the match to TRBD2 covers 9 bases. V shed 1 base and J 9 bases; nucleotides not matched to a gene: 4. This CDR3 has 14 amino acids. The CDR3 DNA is TGTGCCAGCAGTTTAGGCGGGAGGGCCGTTGAGCAGTTCTTC. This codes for CASSLGGRAVEQFF.

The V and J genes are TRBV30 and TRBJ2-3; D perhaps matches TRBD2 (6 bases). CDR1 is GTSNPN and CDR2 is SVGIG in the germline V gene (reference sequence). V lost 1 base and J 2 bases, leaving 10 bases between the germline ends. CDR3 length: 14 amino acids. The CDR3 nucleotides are TGTGCCTGGAGTGCGAGCGGGCCCACAGATACGCAGTATTTT. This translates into CAWSASGPTDTQYF.